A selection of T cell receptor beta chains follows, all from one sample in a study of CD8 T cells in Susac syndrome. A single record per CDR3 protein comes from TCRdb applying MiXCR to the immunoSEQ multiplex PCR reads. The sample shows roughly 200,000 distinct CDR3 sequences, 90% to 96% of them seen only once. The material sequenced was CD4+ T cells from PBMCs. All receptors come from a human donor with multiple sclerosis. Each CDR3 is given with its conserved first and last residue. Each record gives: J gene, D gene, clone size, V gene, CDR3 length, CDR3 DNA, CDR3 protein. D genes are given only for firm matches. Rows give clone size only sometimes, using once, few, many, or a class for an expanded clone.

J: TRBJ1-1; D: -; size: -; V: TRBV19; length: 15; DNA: TGTGCCAGTATGGATCAGTCTGCCGGGACAAGCGAAGCTTTCTTT; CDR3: CASMDQSAGTSEAFF
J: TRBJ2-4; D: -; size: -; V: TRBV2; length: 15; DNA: TGTGCCAGCAATGAATCATGGATAGCCAAAAACATTCAGTACTTC; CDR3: CASNESWIAKNIQYF
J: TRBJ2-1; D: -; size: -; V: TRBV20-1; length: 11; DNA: TGCAGTGCCTTCCGGGACACTGAGCAGTTCTTC; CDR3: CSAFRDTEQFF
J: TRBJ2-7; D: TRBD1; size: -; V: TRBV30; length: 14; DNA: TGTGCCTGGGCCCCCGGGACAGGGTACTACGAGCAGTACTTC; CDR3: CAWAPGTGYYEQYF
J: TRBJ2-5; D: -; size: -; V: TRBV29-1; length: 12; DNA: TGCAGCGTTGATCAAGTTTCAGAGACCCAGTACTTC; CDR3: CSVDQVSETQYF
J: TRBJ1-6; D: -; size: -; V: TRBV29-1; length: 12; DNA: TGCAGCGTATTCACAGGGAACTCACCCCTCCACTTT; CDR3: CSVFTGNSPLHF
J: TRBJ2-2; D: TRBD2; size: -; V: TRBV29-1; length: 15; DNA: TGCAGCGTGAAGGGACTAGCGGGTAGCACCGGGGAGCTGTTTTTT; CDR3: CSVKGLAGSTGELFF
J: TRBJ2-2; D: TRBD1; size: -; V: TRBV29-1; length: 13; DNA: TGCAGCGTCGACAGGGGGCACACCGGGGAGCTGTTTTTT; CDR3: CSVDRGHTGELFF
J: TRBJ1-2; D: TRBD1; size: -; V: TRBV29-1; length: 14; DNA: TGCAGCGTTGATGTGACAGGGGCGGGCTATGGCTACACCTTC; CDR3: CSVDVTGAGYGYTF
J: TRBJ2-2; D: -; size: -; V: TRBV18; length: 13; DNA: TGTGCCAGCTCACCTCGGGGGATCGGGGAGCTGTTTTTT; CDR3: CASSPRGIGELFF
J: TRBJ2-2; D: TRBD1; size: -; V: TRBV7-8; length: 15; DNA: TGTGCCATAACGCCCCGGACAGGGAACACCGGGGAGCTGTTTTTT; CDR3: CAITPRTGNTGELFF
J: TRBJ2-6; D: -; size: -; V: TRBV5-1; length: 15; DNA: TGCGCCAGCAGCAGACCTCCCTCTGGGGCCAACGTCCTGACTTTC; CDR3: CASSRPPSGANVLTF
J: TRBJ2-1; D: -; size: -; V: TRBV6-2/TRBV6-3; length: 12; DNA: TGTGCCAGCAGTCGACCTGGCGGCGAGCAGTTCTTC; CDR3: CASSRPGGEQFF
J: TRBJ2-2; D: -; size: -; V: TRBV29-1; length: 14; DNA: TGCAGCGCTACAGGAAAAGAGTGGACCGGGGAGCTGTTTTTT; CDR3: CSATGKEWTGELFF
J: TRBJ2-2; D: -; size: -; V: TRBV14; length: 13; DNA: TGTGCCAGCAGCCCTCAAGTAACCGGGGAGCTGTTTTTT; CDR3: CASSPQVTGELFF
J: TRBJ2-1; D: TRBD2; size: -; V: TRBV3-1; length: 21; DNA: TGTGCCAGCAGCCATTCATTGACGTCTGGCGGGGGAGCTAAGCGGGTAACTGAGCAGTTCTTC; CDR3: CASSHSLTSGGGAKRVTEQFF
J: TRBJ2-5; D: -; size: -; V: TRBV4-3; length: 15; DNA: TGCGCCAGCAGCCAAGATAAGGGCGGACAAGAGACCCAGTACTTC; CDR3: CASSQDKGGQETQYF
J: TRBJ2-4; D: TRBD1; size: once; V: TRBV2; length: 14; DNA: TGTGCCAGCAGTGACCCGCAGGGGGCCGACATTCAGTACTTC; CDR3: CASSDPQGADIQYF
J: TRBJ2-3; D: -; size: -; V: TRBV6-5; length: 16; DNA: TGTGCCAGCAGTTACTCAACACCCCTCGTTTCAGATACGCAGTATTTT; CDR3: CASSYSTPLVSDTQYF
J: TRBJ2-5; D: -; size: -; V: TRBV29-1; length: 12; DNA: TGCAGCGTTGTTGGGGGAGGAGAGACCCAGTACTTC; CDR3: CSVVGGGETQYF
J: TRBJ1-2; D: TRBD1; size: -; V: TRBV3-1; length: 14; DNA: TGTGCCAGCAGCCGCGGACAGGATAACTATGGCTACACCTTC; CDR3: CASSRGQDNYGYTF
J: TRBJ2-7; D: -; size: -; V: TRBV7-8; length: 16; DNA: TGTGCCAGCAGCCGCGGATCCGGGACGTCTACCTACGAGCAGTACTTC; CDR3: CASSRGSGTSTYEQYF
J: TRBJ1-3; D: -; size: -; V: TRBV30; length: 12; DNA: TGTGCCTGGGCCCCGGGTGGAAACACCATATATTTT; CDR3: CAWAPGGNTIYF
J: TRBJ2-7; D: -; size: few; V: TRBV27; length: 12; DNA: TGTGCCAGCAGTTTACAGGGTTCCGAGCAGTACTTC; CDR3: CASSLQGSEQYF
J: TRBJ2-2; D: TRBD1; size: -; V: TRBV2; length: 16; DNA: TGTGCCAGCAGCGATCCGACCTGGACAGGGCCCGGGGAGCTGTTTTTT; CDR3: CASSDPTWTGPGELFF
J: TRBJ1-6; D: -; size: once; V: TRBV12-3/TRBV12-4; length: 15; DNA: TGTGCCAGCAGCGGTCTCCAGGGGTCGCATTCACCCCTCCACTTT; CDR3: CASSGLQGSHSPLHF
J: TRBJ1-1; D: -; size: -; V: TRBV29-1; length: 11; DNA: TGCAGCGTTTGGCAAAACACTGAAGCTTTCTTT; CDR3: CSVWQNTEAFF
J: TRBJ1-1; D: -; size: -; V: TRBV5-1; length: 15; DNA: TGCGCCAGCAGCTTGGCGGGGGGGCGAGGCACTGAAGCTTTCTTT; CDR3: CASSLAGGRGTEAFF
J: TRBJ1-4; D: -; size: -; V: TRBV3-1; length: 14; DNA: TGTGCCAGCAGCCAAGTGGGGGTGTCTGAAAAACTGTTTTTT; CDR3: CASSQVGVSEKLFF
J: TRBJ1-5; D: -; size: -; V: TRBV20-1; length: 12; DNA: TGCAGTGCTGGGGCAGTCGATCAGCCCCAGCATTTT; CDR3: CSAGAVDQPQHF
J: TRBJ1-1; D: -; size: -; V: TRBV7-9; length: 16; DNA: TGTGCCAGCAGCTTAGCATCAGGGACAACGAACACTGAAGCTTTCTTT; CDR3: CASSLASGTTNTEAFF
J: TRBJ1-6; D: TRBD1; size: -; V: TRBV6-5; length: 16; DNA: TGTGCCAGCAGTTACTTGGGAGGGACAGGAGGCACACCCCTCCACTTT; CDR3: CASSYLGGTGGTPLHF
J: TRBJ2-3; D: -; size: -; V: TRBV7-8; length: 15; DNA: TGTGCCAGCAGCTTGCAGCCTACTAGCACAGATACGCAGTATTTT; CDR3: CASSLQPTSTDTQYF
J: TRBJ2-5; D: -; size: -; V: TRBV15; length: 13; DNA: TGTGCCACCAGCAGAGGACGTCAAGAGACCCAGTACTTC; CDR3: CATSRGRQETQYF
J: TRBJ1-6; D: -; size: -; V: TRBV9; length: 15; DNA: TGTGCCAGCAGCGGGCCAACAGGGAGCGGCTCACCCCTCCACTTT; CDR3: CASSGPTGSGSPLHF
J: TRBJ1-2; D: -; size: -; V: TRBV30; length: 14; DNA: TGTGCCTGGAGTCCCCGGGACCATACCTATGGCTACACCTTC; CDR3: CAWSPRDHTYGYTF
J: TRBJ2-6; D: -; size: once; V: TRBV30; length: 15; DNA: TGTGCCTGGAGTGCTCTAAACTCTGGGGCCAACGTCCTGACTTTC; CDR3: CAWSALNSGANVLTF
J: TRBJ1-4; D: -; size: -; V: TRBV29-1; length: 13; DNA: TGCAGCGTTGCACACAGGGTTAATGAAAAACTGTTTTTT; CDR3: CSVAHRVNEKLFF
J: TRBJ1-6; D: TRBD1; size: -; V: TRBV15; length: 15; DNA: TGTGCCACCAGCAGCCGACAGGGACCGAATTCACCCCTCCACTTT; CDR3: CATSSRQGPNSPLHF
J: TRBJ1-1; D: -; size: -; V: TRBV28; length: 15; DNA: TGTGCCAGCAAACCCGGTCGGCTCATGAACACTGAAGCTTTCTTT; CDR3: CASKPGRLMNTEAFF
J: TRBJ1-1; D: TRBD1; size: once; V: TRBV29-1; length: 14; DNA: TGCAGCGGAAATCGACAGGGGATGAACACTGAAGCTTTCTTT; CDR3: CSGNRQGMNTEAFF
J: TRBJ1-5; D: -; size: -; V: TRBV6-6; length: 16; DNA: TGTGCCAGCAGTCCCGATGGTGGGTGGGGCAATCAGCCCCAGCATTTT; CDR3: CASSPDGGWGNQPQHF
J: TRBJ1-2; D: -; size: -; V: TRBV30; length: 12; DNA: TGTGCCTGGAGTTTAGACAGCTATGGCTACACCTTC; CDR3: CAWSLDSYGYTF
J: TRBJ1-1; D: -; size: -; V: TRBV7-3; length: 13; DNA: TGTGCCAGCAGCTTAGACGGTCACACTGAAGCTTTCTTT; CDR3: CASSLDGHTEAFF
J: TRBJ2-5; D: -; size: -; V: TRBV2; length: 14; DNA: TGTGCCAGCAACCGGGGGACACAACAAGAGACCCAGTACTTC; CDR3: CASNRGTQQETQYF